This T cell receptor beta chain was profiled in a study of cytomegalovirus exposure and HLA in healthy donors (dated by TCRdb to the late 2010s). As for the study more broadly: An earlier analysis of approximately 640 of the donors reported about 250 Gb of sequence data and some 120 million unique TCR beta sequences from around 200 million T cells. The later analysis used no new phenotypic data to find candidate immune exposures, relying instead on TCR beta sequences and their occurrence across donors. A later analysis re-examined previously published TCR beta repertoires from roughly 650 donors and added high-resolution HLA genotyping to investigate patterns of TCR occurrence. A separate validation cohort of roughly 130 different subjects was used in addition to the roughly 700-subject first cohort. HLA typing included class I and class II loci at four-digit resolution. Donor age, sex, ethnicity and CMV serostatus were compiled alongside the repertoire data. Typing coverage varied by locus: roughly 629-640 donors for A, B, C, DRB1 and DQB1; under 550 for DQA1; over 600 for DPA1; 450 to 480 for DPB1. An earlier analysis of about 620 of the donors applied high-throughput TCR beta sequencing to assess whether each TCR beta V gene segment acted as functional or pseudogenic. In a later genetic analysis, genome-wide SNP genotypes for about 65% of the 666 donors were used, and that subset was treated as a discovery cohort. Among over 350 genotyped donors of the cohort, an average of about 240,000 unique TCR beta nucleotide sequences were sequenced per donor, around 20% of them non-productive. All discovery cohort repertoires had been generated on a single sequencing platform. An early release covering roughly 640 HLA-typed donors comprised roughly 300 gigabases of sequencing data and about 90 million unique TCR sequences. Of the roughly 430 genotyped donors, about 80% fell in the genetic ancestry cluster associated with self-reported Caucasian donors. To predict cytomegalovirus infection status, the study combined high-throughput TCR immunosequencing, statistical association of individual TCRs with disease status, and machine learning. Several DR-DQ haplotypes were handled as single units for association and clustering, since linkage in the cohort was strong. Using immunosequencing, the study profiled T cell repertoires from 666 subjects and related those repertoires to cytomegalovirus serostatus. The aim of the study was to test whether cataloging public T cell receptors could identify signatures of past pathogen exposure. Beyond this particular receptor, the publication reports: A few of the identified cytomegalovirus-associated TCR beta chains were confirmed in vitro to be specific for cytomegalovirus antigens. For the cohort, immune exposure information was limited to CMV serostatus. In an earlier analysis of approximately 590 of the donors, most TCR beta V segments appeared in productive rearrangements about 90% or about 30% of the time, broadly matching IMGT annotations. V-gene and J-gene trimming of TCR beta chains was associated with a missense DCLRE1C variant in a later genetic analysis, and the association was replicated in an independent cohort. Linkage disequilibrium might explain the correlated functional status among segregating V segments, but an unknown experimental factor could not be excluded. Most TCR sequences were observed very rarely across donors, whereas some public TCRs were present in many individuals. The authors suggested that the approach could potentially be generalized to other disease states and immunological phenotypes. At a false discovery rate of 0.05, a later analysis linked some 18,000 TCR beta sequences to specific HLA alleles. Presence/absence analyses assumed roughly uniform sequencing depth across donors, an assumption that may not hold. A later analysis found that HLA-associated TCR beta chains were more clonally expanded and had lower generation probabilities than equally common non-associated chains. A further reported finding was that TCR beta sequences accurately predicted the HLA-A and HLA-B alleles for most subjects in the first cohort. In a later analysis, several top co-occurrence clusters were reported to appear linked to parvovirus B19, influenza, CMV and Epstein-Barr virus. The sequencing pipeline was judged likely to have produced a cluster of highly shared sequence variants as a technical artifact. According to a later genetic analysis, donors in an Asian-associated ancestry cluster had fewer N-insertions in productive TCRs than the approximately 690-donor mean. Because some donors lacked HLA typing at each locus, the association tests relied only on the typed subset. The 87-base-pair reads could not distinguish some IMGT-functional V segments, including TRBV6-2 and TRBV6-3, so those segments were excluded. In a later analysis, TCR association rates were found to vary across HLA loci, with the most associated TCRs seen for DRB1 alleles and the fewest for HLA-C alleles. Most CMV-associated TCR beta chains appeared to be HLA-restricted in a later analysis, and the HLA associations seemed to be driven largely by CMV exposure. When HLA alleles, especially DR and DQ, strongly co-occurred, TCR associations were difficult to assign to individual alleles. The classifier was reported to diagnose cytomegalovirus status with high specificity and sensitivity in both the original cohort and the validation cohort. The cohort was sequenced for TCR beta chains only, and without alpha or paired-chain data the features that could be detected were limited. The study listed approximately 160 TCR beta chains as associated with cytomegalovirus. The earlier analysis of about 600 of the donors excluded fewer than 20 rarely observed V segments, including chromosome 9 orphons, because counts were too low.

The germline V gene supplies CDR1 MNHEY and CDR2 SVGAGI. At the junction V is shortened by 3 bases and J by 1 base; bases outside the gene matches: 5. Including cysteine and phenylalanine, the CDR3 has 16 amino acids. The entry retains the CDR3 DNA only, 48 bases that are in frame from base 1. On this clone itself: This receptor's antigen is unknown. No base quality values were provided; no much bigger clone lies one nucleotide off.

The method was the immunoSEQ multiplex PCR assay. A mixture of 60 forward primers for TCR Vbeta segments and 13 reverse primers for TCR Jbeta segments was used in the multiplex PCR. A multiplex PCR assay on genomic DNA amplified the CDR3 region of rearranged TCR beta genes. Amplified TCR beta libraries were sequenced as 87-base-pair reads on the Illumina HiSeq System. The original methods were these. Across the 640 or so repertoires, a later analysis counted roughly 77 million unique TCR beta chains, roughly 11 million of which were shared by at least two donors. To remove PCR and sequencing errors, raw reads were error-corrected and collapsed into unique sequences using a nearest-neighbor algorithm that merged closely related sequences. V, D and J gene segments were assigned by aligning CDR3 sequences to IMGT reference sequences. For a sequence to be retained, a match of at least six nucleotides to both a V gene segment and a J gene segment was required. A rearrangement counted as productive if the CDR3 had no stop codons and remained in frame with V and J, and every other rearrangement counted as non-productive. Following IMGT convention, CDR3 was defined as the stretch from the second conserved V-encoded cysteine up to the conserved J-encoded phenylalanine. The earlier analysis of around 640 of the donors excluded sequences that lacked an unambiguous match to a single V gene segment. In an earlier analysis of roughly 500 of the donors, V segments were called functional above 56.7% productive rearrangements and were called segregating when the between-donor standard deviation exceeded 5%. To diagnose cytomegalovirus status from the catalog of TCR beta chain sequences, a statistical classification framework was built. In a later analysis, V and J genes were assigned by comparing TCR nucleotide sequences against IMGT/GENE-DB human TR gene sequences. The TCRdist pipeline was used in a later analysis to assign CDR3 sequences and most-parsimonious VDJ recombination scenarios. A later analysis defined each TCR beta chain by its CDR3 amino acid sequence plus V-gene family, and excluded reads lacking a unique V-gene family. In a later analysis, around 600 highly shared, low-generation-probability nucleotide sequences were removed to address suspected cross-contamination and a sequencing artifact. In a later analysis, a clonal expansion index for each public chain was calculated from normalized within-repertoire ranks of inferred template counts. In a later analysis, generation probabilities were computed using a VDJ recombination model fitted to out-of-frame rearrangements, and the results were checked against IGoR. A later analysis scored TCR-TCR, TCR-HLA and TCR-CMV co-occurrence with hypergeometric tests, applying a repertoire-size bias correction to TCR pairs. False discovery rates were estimated in a later analysis by permuting HLA or CMV assignments 20 times. A later analysis grouped co-occurring TCRs with DBSCAN, adding TCRdist sequence similarity when clustering within HLA-allele-positive subsets. Repertoires with fewer than 30,000 or more than 120,000 public chains were left out of co-occurrence clustering, as were five repertoires with anomalous nucleotide sharing. What TCRdb holds here is the immuneACCESS table cut down to in-frame rearrangements. Part of the clones is not present; checked against another copy, under half of the missing clones reflect an unresolved V gene, and the others are unexplained. The DNA gave D and trimming, while V, J and clone size come from that table. This sample is represented by fewer than 200,000 clones; about 80% of them were singletons. The top ten constitute around 0.69% of the sample.

The cohort was made up of hundreds of healthy bone marrow donors. At the time of sampling, every cohort member was nominally healthy, though immune exposures that went unrecorded were likely present. The donor tested CMV seronegative and was one of the 352 seronegative cohort members. A peripheral blood sample was provided by each donor, and peripheral blood mononuclear cells were used for TCR beta sequencing. The Qiagen DNeasy Blood Extraction Kit was used to extract genomic DNA from the blood cell samples. Specimen: PBMCs. The receptor's source is a boy aged 5-17 years in good health and CMV-seronegative. Recombination joined TRBV6-5 with TRBJ2-3, and 9 junctional nucleotides match TRBD2. Here the CDR3 is given as CASSYIAGVGTDTQYF. The sequenced DNA is TGTGCCAGCAGTTATATAGCGGGGGTCGGCACAGATACGCAGTATTTT.